These 2 T cell receptor beta chains share one sample of origin, sequenced in a study of T cells in Graves' hyperthyroidism and ophthalmopathy. It was RNA transcripts that yielded the amplified TCR beta CDR3 regions. The HTBI primer set was used in a first-round RT-PCR of the TCR CDR3. One entry per CDR3 protein, called by TCRdb with MiXCR from the multiplex PCR reads. The sample has some 150,000 distinct CDR3 sequences; 22% are singletons. The material sequenced was blood. The receptors originated from a woman aged 45-65 years with Graves' hyperthyroidism that later progressed to Graves' ophthalmopathy.

This clonotype was seen a handful of times. The V and J genes are TRBV24-1 and TRBJ2-1; no reliable D call. This CDR3 region has 11 residues. Trimming cost V 4 bases and J 5 bases, with 2 bases left between them. Germline CDR1 reads KGHDR; CDR2 reads SFDVKD. CDR3 in DNA: TGTGCCACCAGTGAAGACAATGAGCAGTTCTTC. This sequence encodes CATSEDNEQFF.

The CDR3 nucleotides read TGTGCCAGCAGTTTAGCGGTCGGGGGACGGGAGACCCAGTACTTC. Translation: CASSLAVGGRETQYF. The rearrangement links TRBV12-3 or TRBV12-4 to TRBJ2-5, with D perhaps matching TRBD2 (6 bases). The ends were cut back, 0 bases at V and 5 bases at J, with 13 bases in the middle. The CDR3 spans 15 residues.